This TCR beta chain comes out of a study of lung T cells in sarcoidosis with Löfgren's syndrome. This clonotype was seen many times. Each CDR3 protein is one row after TCRdb ran MiXCR on the reads. Of about 19,000 distinct CDR3 sequences in the sample, around 20% were seen once. Sequencing input: CD4+ T cells from bronchoalveolar lavage. This receptor was taken from a human donor with sarcoidosis (Löfgren's syndrome or another form), or a control subject (not recorded which).

The CDR3 region is CASSFWTTNTEAFF. CDR3 bases: TGTGCCAGCAGCTTCTGGACGACGAACACTGAAGCTTTCTTT. The chain has TRBV7-2 and TRBJ1-1; D is ambiguous. Per the germline V gene, CDR1 is SGHTA and CDR2 is FQGNSA. This CDR3 region has 14 residues. Trimming shortened V by 3 bases and J by 1 base, and 9 bases separated the two germline ends.